These 32 T cell receptor beta chains were sequenced from one sample in a study of blood T cell repertoires in COVID-19. The method was immunoSEQ multiplex PCR; TCRdb's version includes in-frame clones alone and lacks a portion of them. The sample consists of roughly 200,000 clones, 80% to 90% of them appearing once. The sequenced sample consisted of peripheral blood. Source of these receptors: a woman of 80 years or more with COVID-19, enrolled during active disease.

V and J are TRBV29-1 and TRBJ2-7, with TRBD2 matching 11 bases. This CDR3 region has 14 residues. Per germline, CDR1 SQVTM and CDR2 ANQGSEA. The trim removed 5 bases at V and 2 bases at J, leaving 5 bases unmatched. CDR3: CSVRTSGLTYEQYF. CDR3 nucleotides: TGCAGCGTTCGGACTAGCGGGCTGACCTACGAGCAGTACTTC.

The CDR3: CASSYSRSSGDYEQFF. CDR3 nucleotides: TGTGCCAGCAGTTACTCGAGGTCTAGCGGGGATTATGAGCAGTTCTTC. J is TRBJ2-1 and V is TRBV6-2 or TRBV6-3, with 9 bases identical to TRBD2. With V trimmed by 0 bases and J by 8 bases, 8 bases remained unmatched. The V gene's germline CDR1 is MNHEY and CDR2 SVGEGT. The CDR3 has 16 amino acids.

V gene TRBV21-1 combines with J gene TRBJ2-7; the table's D call TRBD2 went unverified against the DNA. TRBV21-1 constitutes a pseudogene. The CDR3 runs 18 residues. The CDR3 is CASSKRTSGRIRPYEQYF. For the CDR3, the DNA is TGTGCCAGCAGCAAGAGGACTAGCGGGAGAATTAGGCCCTACGAGCAGTACTTC.

V and J are TRBV28 and TRBJ1-3, with D perhaps TRBD1 (6 bases). Between the trimmed V and J ends, which lost 4 bases and 3 bases, there was a span of 13 bases. Germline lookup yields CDR1 MDHEN and CDR2 SYDVKM. CDR3 length equals 15 residues. CDR3 sequence: CASSSTGLFGNTIYF. The CDR3 DNA sequence: TGTGCCAGCAGTTCCACAGGGTTGTTTGGAAACACCATATATTTT.

The chain links TRBV2 to TRBJ1-2; tentative D call: TRBD1 (6 bases). Trimming took 3 bases from V and 2 from J, leaving 10 bases between them. The CDR3 is made up of 14 amino acids. Germline V gives CDR1 SNHLY, CDR2 FYNNEI. CDR3 nucleotide sequence: TGTGCCAGCAGTGAGCCGGGACAAAACTATGGCTACACCTTC. Translated: CASSEPGQNYGYTF.

V is TRBV28 and J is TRBJ2-4; 8 nucleotides match TRBD1. In germline, CDR1 is MDHEN, CDR2 SYDVKM. Unmatched junction bases numbered 8, after V lost 4 bases and J lost 9 bases. This CDR3 has 14 amino acids. CDR3 DNA: TGTGCCAGCAGTTCACGGACAGGGATTGGCATTCAGTACTTC. Its translation is CASSSRTGIGIQYF.

This rearrangement joins TRBV6-5 to TRBJ1-3; D is perhaps TRBD1 (6 bases). This CDR3 spans 15 amino acids. Germline CDR1 reads MNHEY; CDR2 reads SVGAGI. Trimming stripped 6 bases from V and 0 bases from J, with 12 bases between. In DNA, the CDR3 is TGTGCCAGCAGGACAGGCTCCCACTCTGGAAACACCATATATTTT. Translation: CASRTGSHSGNTIYF.

V and J are TRBV4-3 and TRBJ2-6; 7 bases fit TRBD1. CDR1 is LGHNA, CDR2 YSLEER, per germline. Unmatched junction bases numbered 9, after V lost 10 bases and J lost 0 bases. The CDR3 length is 16 residues. CDR3 in amino acids: CATPGQILSGANVLTF. Here the CDR3 DNA reads TGCGCCACCCCGGGACAGATCCTCTCTGGGGCCAACGTCCTGACTTTC.

The rearrangement joins TRBV6-2 or TRBV6-3 to TRBJ2-1; 13 bases align to TRBD2. In germline, CDR1 is MNHEY, CDR2 SVGEGT. V shed 4 bases and J 5 bases; nucleotides not matched to a gene: 17. The CDR3 has 20 residues. Here the CDR3 reads CASSFPPGLAGPRLNNEQFF. Here the CDR3 DNA reads TGTGCCAGCAGTTTTCCGCCGGGACTAGCGGGACCTAGGTTAAACAATGAGCAGTTCTTC.

This chain joins TRBV28 and TRBJ1-1; the match to TRBD1 covers 10 bases. Losses at the gene ends were 5 bases for V and 6 bases for J; bases not matched to a gene: 9. The germline V gene encodes CDR1 MDHEN and CDR2 SYDVKM. This CDR3 contains 15 residues. The CDR3 reads CASSPSGQGFAEAFF. The CDR3 DNA reads TGTGCCAGCAGTCCTTCGGGACAGGGGTTCGCTGAAGCTTTCTTT.

The CDR3 spells CASSLMGGSNEKLFF. The DNA of the CDR3 is TGCGCCAGCAGCTTGATGGGGGGTAGTAATGAAAAACTGTTTTTT. The chain joins TRBV5-1 to TRBJ1-4; weak D call: TRBD1 (5 bases). The germline V and J ends were trimmed by 1 base and 4 bases, with 11 bases remaining between them. Germline lookup yields CDR1 SGHRS and CDR2 YFSETQ. The CDR3 is made up of 15 amino acids.

The rearrangement uses TRBV6-5 and TRBJ2-5; a weak D match, TRBD1 (5 bases). The germline V gene encodes CDR1 MNHEY and CDR2 SVGAGI. The V and J ends lost 5 bases and 5 bases respectively, with 12 bases between them. The CDR3 has 13 amino acids. CDR3 in amino acids: CASSPGLGETQYF. CDR3 nucleotide sequence: TGTGCCAGCAGTCCAGGGTTGGGCGAGACCCAGTACTTC.

In regard to this clone: The sample carries other DNA sequences with the same CDR3. The gene calls are TRBV7-3 and TRBJ2-2, with 8 bases that match TRBD1. This CDR3 contains 14 residues. Germline assignment: CDR1 SGHTA and CDR2 FQGTGA. V was clipped by 5 bases and J by 2 bases; unmatched bases: 1. The CDR3 nucleotides are TGTGCCAGCAGCCCAGGGGGCAACACCGGGGAGCTGTTTTTT. As protein: CASSPGGNTGELFF.

The chain uses TRBV5-4 and TRBJ2-5, with no clear D. Germline CDR1 and CDR2: SGHNT and YYREEE (reference sequence). This CDR3 is built from 14 residues. V was trimmed by 0 bases and J by 1 base, leaving 7 bases between them. CDR3 protein: CASSLGTSQETQYF. CDR3 bases: TGTGCCAGCAGCTTGGGCACTTCCCAAGAGACCCAGTACTTC.

The J gene is TRBJ2-7, the V gene TRBV6-5; 10 bases are shared with TRBD1. Germline V lookup: CDR1 MNHEY, CDR2 SVGAGI. The CDR3 is 13 amino acids. V lost 5 bases and J lost 5; bases outside the gene matches: 3. CDR3 amino acids: CASSRTGGDEQYF. The DNA for the CDR3 is TGTGCCAGCAGTAGGACAGGGGGTGACGAGCAGTACTTC.

The gene calls are TRBV11-3 and TRBJ2-3; tentative D call: TRBD1 (6 bases). Germline CDR1 and CDR2: SGHNT and YENEEA. Trimming left V 1 base short and J 4 bases short, with 9 bases between. The CDR3 totals 14 residues. The CDR3 DNA follows: TGTGCCAGCAGCTTAGTTGAGGGGGCAGATACGCAGTATTTT. This gives the protein CASSLVEGADTQYF.

This chain links TRBV6-5 with TRBJ2-7; 9 positions agree with TRBD2. J lost 1 base, V lost 5 bases, and 3 bases had no gene match. CDR3 length: 14 residues. Germline CDR1 is MNHEY and CDR2 is SVGAGI. The CDR3 DNA sequence: TGTGCCAGCAGTACTAGCGGGCGGTCCTACGAGCAGTACTTC. Its translation is CASSTSGRSYEQYF.

The V and J genes are TRBV5-6 and TRBJ1-4; 7 positions match TRBD1. From germline, CDR1 is SGHDT and CDR2 YYEEEE. The CDR3 covers 17 residues. Trimming took 3 bases from V and 3 from J; bases not matched to a gene: 11. CDR3 nucleotide sequence: TGTGCCAGCAGCTCCAAGACAGGGAGGTCAGCTAATGAAAAACTGTTTTTT. Translation gives CASSSKTGRSANEKLFF.

This clone was counted only a few times. The V and J genes are TRBV2 and TRBJ1-5; no reliable D call. CDR1 SNHLY and CDR2 FYNNEI come from the germline V gene. Trimming shortened V by 6 bases and J by 7 bases, and 10 bases separated the two germline ends. The CDR3 covers 12 residues. CDR3 coding DNA: TGTGCCAGCAGCAGAATCGGGCAGCCCCAGCATTTT. Translation gives CASSRIGQPQHF. The entire variable domain, with the rest obtained from reference TRBV2 and TRBJ1-5, is as follows: EPEVTQTPSHQVTQMGQEVILRCVPISNHLYFYWYRQILGQKVEFLVSFYNNEISEKSEIFDDQFSVERPDGSNFTLKIRSTKLEDSAMYFCASSRIGQPQHFGDGTRLSIL.

The J gene is TRBJ2-2, the V gene TRBV12-3 or TRBV12-4; D uncertain. The CDR3 has 11 residues. V was cut by 6 bases and J by 3 bases, with 2 bases left in between. The CDR3 DNA reads as TGTGCCAGCAGCTACACCGGGGAGCTGTTTTTT. As protein: CASSYTGELFF.

V usage is TRBV7-3 and J usage is TRBJ2-5; maybe TRBD2 (6 bases). Germline V gives CDR1 SGHTA, CDR2 FQGTGA. The CDR3 spans 16 residues. V lost 1 base, J lost 4 bases, and 16 bases lay in between. Here the CDR3 DNA reads TGTGCCAGCAGCTTAAGGGGGGACTTTCCGAGAGAGACCCAGTACTTC. Amino acid sequence: CASSLRGDFPRETQYF.

The chain links TRBV5-1 to TRBJ2-7, with D unclear. The V end was cut by 4 bases, the J end by 4 bases, with 12 bases between. Germline assignment: CDR1 SGHRS and CDR2 YFSETQ. The CDR3 sequence is 13 residues long. CDR3 sequence: CASSREAAYEQYF. The CDR3 coding sequence is TGCGCCAGCAGCCGCGAGGCAGCTTACGAGCAGTACTTC.

The chain uses TRBV18 and TRBJ2-7; 10 positions agree with TRBD1. With 4 bases clipped from V and 2 bases from J, the junction kept 5 bases outside the gene matches. The CDR3 contains 15 residues. Germline V gives CDR1 KGHSH, CDR2 LQKENI. The CDR3 reads CASSREGQGTYEQYF. DNA for the CDR3: TGTGCCAGCTCACGTGAGGGACAGGGGACCTACGAGCAGTACTTC.

The sample holds a few counts of this clone. Here the CDR3 reads CASSPQGFVTEAFF. DNA of the CDR3: TGTGCCAGCAGTCCACAGGGGTTTGTCACTGAAGCTTTCTTT. The J gene is TRBJ1-1, the V gene TRBV5-6, with 7 bases matching TRBD1. Germline V gene lookup returns CDR1 SGHDT and CDR2 YYEEEE. Trimming cost V 5 bases and J 4 bases; bases outside gene matches: 8. The CDR3 length is 14 residues.

V and J are TRBV11-3 and TRBJ2-2; TRBD2 matches at 7 bases. Trimming cost V 1 base and J 7 bases; bases outside gene matches: 6. CDR1 is SGHNT and CDR2 is YENEEA in the germline V gene. The CDR3 contains 15 residues. The CDR3 protein is CASSLVASGDGELFF. CDR3 in DNA: TGTGCCAGCAGCTTAGTGGCTAGCGGAGACGGGGAGCTGTTTTTT.

V usage is TRBV7-2 and J usage is TRBJ2-2, with 12 bases that match TRBD2. V lost 5 bases, J lost 6 bases, and 10 bases stayed unmatched. The CDR3 spans 17 residues. CDR1 is SGHTA and CDR2 is FQGNSA in the germline V gene. Here the CDR3 DNA reads TGTGCCAGCAGCCAGTCGACTAGCGGGAGAAGCCCCGGGGAGCTGTTTTTT. This codes for CASSQSTSGRSPGELFF.

The chain joins TRBV5-4 to TRBJ2-6; tentative D call: TRBD1 (5 bases). Germline assignment: CDR1 SGHNT and CDR2 YYREEE (reference sequence). CDR3 size: 18 residues. Trimming shortened V by 2 bases and J by 0 bases, and 15 bases separated the two germline ends. DNA for the CDR3: TGTGCCAGCAGCTTATTTAGCAGGGCCCTCTCTGGGGCCAACGTCCTGACTTTC. The encoded protein is CASSLFSRALSGANVLTF.

The rearrangement uses TRBV15 and TRBJ2-7; D perhaps matches TRBD2 (6 bases). There are 12 residues in the CDR3. V lost 5 bases and J 4 bases, leaving 9 bases between the germline ends. Germline CDR1 LNHNV, CDR2 YYDKDF (reference sequence). This CDR3 is CATSRGRYEQYF. The DNA of the CDR3 is TGTGCCACCAGCCGGGGGAGGTACGAGCAGTACTTC. Based on the CDR3 plus reference TRBV15 and TRBJ2-7, the full variable domain is DAMVIQNPRYQVTQFGKPVTLSCSQTLNHNVMYWYQQKSSQAPKLLFHYYDKDFNNEADTPDNFQSRRPNTSFCFLDIRSPGLGDTAMYLCATSRGRYEQYFGPGTRLTVT.

This clone showed up just once. The chain couples TRBV11-1 to TRBJ2-1, with 10 bases matching TRBD1. The germline V gene has CDR1 SGHAT and CDR2 FQDESV (reference sequence). Trimming removed 4 bases from V and 7 bases from J; junction bases left unmatched: 7. CDR3 length: 15 residues. For the CDR3, the DNA is TGTGCCAGCAGCTCCCGGGACAGGGGATGGAATGAGCAGTTCTTC. This codes for CASSSRDRGWNEQFF.

The chain recombines TRBV18 with TRBJ1-1; no firm D call. Germline V gene sequence: CDR1 KGHSH, CDR2 LQKENI. The CDR3 sequence is 12 residues long. V was shortened by 7 bases and J by 0 bases, with 6 bases between the two germline ends. The CDR3 coding sequence is TGTGCCAGCTTCAACATGAACACTGAAGCTTTCTTT. Amino acids: CASFNMNTEAFF.

This chain connects TRBV7-9 to TRBJ2-1, with D perhaps TRBD1 (5 bases). Germline V lookup: CDR1 SEHNR, CDR2 FQNEAQ (reference sequence). Deletions cut 0 bases from V and 6 bases from J, with 6 bases between. The CDR3 is 13 residues long. CDR3 DNA: TGTGCCAGCAGCTTAGCTCAGGGCAATGAGCAGTTCTTC. As protein: CASSLAQGNEQFF.

The V and J genes are TRBV6-2 or TRBV6-3 and TRBJ2-7; 11 bases are a match to TRBD2. CDR3 length: 15 residues. With 4 bases clipped from V and 5 bases from J, the junction kept 7 bases outside the gene matches. Germline V gene data show CDR1 as MNHEY and CDR2 as SVGEGT. This CDR3 reads CASSSLAGGLNEQYF. CDR3 in DNA: TGTGCCAGCAGTTCTTTAGCGGGGGGGCTGAACGAGCAGTACTTC.